The text below deals with one T cell receptor (beta chain). Original methodology: From reference gene primer amplification, estimates of nucleated cell counts were derived. Some clones are missing from TCRdb's copy, which holds only in-frame ones; the method was immunoSEQ multiplex PCR. That table gives V, J and clone size, and the DNA gave D and trimming. This table has 60,000 to 85,000 clones, 70% to 90% appearing once. The data belong to a study of blood T cell repertoires in COVID-19. Turning to the study itself: Samples came from the United States, Italy and Spain, spanning acute and convalescent COVID-19.

CDR3 length: 20 residues. Looked up from germline, CDR1 is SGHRS and CDR2 is YFSETQ. V shed 0 bases and J 7 bases; nucleotides not matched to a gene: 13. The chain links TRBV5-1 to TRBJ2-2, with 15 bases aligning to TRBD2. Sequences were obtained from peripheral blood. This receptor was taken from a woman aged 45-65 years with COVID-19, enrolled during active disease. The CDR3 loop is CASSLVPLGLAGGPSGELFF. The CDR3 region has the DNA TGCGCCAGCAGCTTGGTGCCTCTAGGACTAGCGGGAGGGCCGAGCGGGGAGCTGTTTTTT.